This T cell receptor beta chain came from a study of OX40 agonist ivuxolimab in advanced cancers. Study-level information: Ivuxolimab, which patients received intravenously every 2 weeks, was dosed at 0.01 to 10 mg/kg. Hepatocellular carcinoma, melanoma, renal cell or head and neck cancer affected the dose-escalation patients. The mean age was approximately 60 years, ranging from about 20 to 79, with around four fifths of participants male.

CDR3 length: 13 residues. The germline gives CDR1 GTSNPN, CDR2 SVGIG (reference sequence). Trimming left V 1 base short and J 7 bases short, with 13 bases between. Profiled with immunoSEQ multiplex PCR; TCRdb holds only in-frame clones, not every one. Of tens of thousands of clones in the sample, approximately 82% were seen once. This sample comprised CD4+ or CD8+ T cells sorted from blood, obtained in a trial of the OX40 agonist ivuxolimab. V gene TRBV30 combines with J gene TRBJ1-2; no clear D. This receptor was identified in an adult with an advanced solid tumor such as melanoma, head and neck, liver or kidney cancer. The CDR3 here is CAWSEATPSGYTF. For the CDR3, the DNA is TGTGCCTGGAGTGAAGCGACACCCTCTGGCTACACCTTC.